Detailed here is one T cell receptor beta chain. Its target is not known. The CDR3 extends over 17 amino acids. CDR1 is ENHRY and CDR2 is SYGVKD in the germline V gene. Trimming removed 6 bases at V and 0 bases at J, with 15 bases between. This sample is part of a study of T cells in Graves' hyperthyroidism and ophthalmopathy. Study-level results: Most thyroid clonotypes that were expanded above 0.001 also turned up in blood. For ophthalmopathy, model prediction preceded onset by a median approximately 6 months.

Amplification yielded TCR beta CDR3 regions, with RNA transcripts as the source. Primed by the HTBI set, a first-round RT-PCR was run on the TCR CDR3. TCRdb fed the multiplex PCR reads into MiXCR, producing one record per CDR3 protein. There are around 620,000 distinct CDR3 sequences in the sample; approximately 44% occur only once, and 15% to 20% lies in the top ten. The TCR sequence derives from an adult woman with Graves' disease, either hyperthyroidism or ophthalmopathy (not recorded which). This chain connects TRBV10-3 to TRBJ2-6; D may be TRBD1 (5 bases). Sample: peripheral blood or thyroid tissue (not recorded which). CDR3 in amino acids: CAIRLDSSHSGANVLTF. The DNA of the CDR3 is TGTGCCATCAGACTCGACAGCAGCCACTCTGGGGCCAACGTCCTGACTTTC.